Listed below are T cell receptor beta chains from one sample, sequenced in a study of cytomegalovirus exposure and HLA in healthy donors. Profiling relied on immunoSEQ multiplex PCR, and the TCRdb table lists in-frame clones only, not all of them. Here the sample spans 80,000 to 100,000 clones, around 90% being singletons. The sequenced sample was PBMCs. The receptor source for this set is a woman in her twenties or thirties in good health and CMV-seronegative. Each CDR3 is given with its conserved first and last residue. Each record gives: V gene, D gene, J gene, CDR3 protein. The D gene is left open where the match is weak.

v_gene: TRBV5-1; d_gene: TRBD1; j_gene: TRBJ1-2; CDR3aa: CASSLSQQGYGYTF
v_gene: TRBV18; d_gene: TRBD1; j_gene: TRBJ1-2; CDR3aa: CASSADRVYGYTF
v_gene: TRBV5-6; d_gene: .; j_gene: TRBJ2-2; CDR3aa: CASNRRGHTGELFF
v_gene: TRBV28; d_gene: .; j_gene: TRBJ1-1; CDR3aa: CASSLGGRLDTEAFF
v_gene: TRBV28; d_gene: .; j_gene: TRBJ1-1; CDR3aa: CASSFDVKGTNTEAFF
v_gene: TRBV7-6; d_gene: .; j_gene: TRBJ1-2; CDR3aa: CASSFSVRGGLEGYTF
v_gene: TRBV7-9; d_gene: .; j_gene: TRBJ2-3; CDR3aa: CASRQGDTQYF
v_gene: TRBV9; d_gene: .; j_gene: TRBJ1-5; CDR3aa: CASSRQSNQPQHF
v_gene: TRBV5-1; d_gene: TRBD2; j_gene: TRBJ2-2; CDR3aa: CASSLTSGTSGTITGELFF
v_gene: TRBV4-1; d_gene: .; j_gene: TRBJ2-7; CDR3aa: CASSPFVSGAAYEQYF
v_gene: TRBV7-9; d_gene: .; j_gene: TRBJ2-1; CDR3aa: CASSLTGISNEQFF
v_gene: TRBV6-1; d_gene: .; j_gene: TRBJ2-3; CDR3aa: CASRLRDLIGGTQYF
v_gene: TRBV18; d_gene: .; j_gene: TRBJ1-2; CDR3aa: CASSPTGDPYGYTF
v_gene: TRBV19; d_gene: .; j_gene: TRBJ1-6; CDR3aa: CASNTQGTHSPLHF
v_gene: TRBV12-5; d_gene: TRBD2; j_gene: .; CDR3aa: CASVLGGASYEQYF
v_gene: TRBV5-6; d_gene: .; j_gene: TRBJ2-3; CDR3aa: CASSLYTDTQYF
v_gene: TRBV5-5; d_gene: .; j_gene: TRBJ1-4; CDR3aa: CASSLGPGAGGEKLFF
v_gene: TRBV15; d_gene: TRBD1; j_gene: TRBJ2-1; CDR3aa: CATSRSGTGYNEQFF
v_gene: TRBV2; d_gene: TRBD1; j_gene: TRBJ2-2; CDR3aa: CASSGPQGAHTGELFF
v_gene: TRBV5-4; d_gene: .; j_gene: TRBJ2-6; CDR3aa: CASSDPGTQKWGANVLTF
v_gene: TRBV5-1; d_gene: TRBD1; j_gene: TRBJ2-3; CDR3aa: CASSFWTGGTDTQYF
v_gene: TRBV5-1; d_gene: .; j_gene: TRBJ2-3; CDR3aa: CASSFLTRALGTDTQYF
v_gene: TRBV25-1; d_gene: .; j_gene: TRBJ2-3; CDR3aa: CASSEPRAPSTDTQYF
v_gene: TRBV14; d_gene: .; j_gene: TRBJ1-2; CDR3aa: CASSQKEAGAYGYTF
v_gene: TRBV5-1; d_gene: .; j_gene: TRBJ1-3; CDR3aa: CASSTGITHSGNTIYF
v_gene: TRBV11-3; d_gene: .; j_gene: TRBJ1-3; CDR3aa: CASSLDSGGGNTIYF
v_gene: TRBV27; d_gene: .; j_gene: TRBJ1-5; CDR3aa: CASSLSAGRVQPQHF
v_gene: TRBV6-1; d_gene: TRBD1; j_gene: TRBJ1-6; CDR3aa: CASSPLTGEGSPLHF
v_gene: TRBV6-5; d_gene: .; j_gene: TRBJ1-2; CDR3aa: CASSYWGEMEGYTF
v_gene: TRBV19; d_gene: .; j_gene: TRBJ2-4; CDR3aa: CASSRGGTDTQYF
v_gene: TRBV21-1; d_gene: .; j_gene: TRBJ2-7; CDR3aa: CASLAGEYYGRHEQYF
v_gene: TRBV5-1; d_gene: TRBD1; j_gene: TRBJ2-4; CDR3aa: CASSLVLGQGDKNIQYF
v_gene: TRBV7-9; d_gene: TRBD1; j_gene: TRBJ1-2; CDR3aa: CASSLVTGGGVFGYTF
v_gene: TRBV6-5; d_gene: TRBD1; j_gene: TRBJ1-5; CDR3aa: CASSYIRDRVQPQHF
v_gene: TRBV5-1; d_gene: .; j_gene: TRBJ2-7; CDR3aa: CASSSPPNEQYF
v_gene: TRBV5-1; d_gene: TRBD2; j_gene: TRBJ2-7; CDR3aa: CASYDLAGGYEQYF
v_gene: TRBV6-1; d_gene: .; j_gene: TRBJ2-1; CDR3aa: CASSLTAPRYNEQFF
v_gene: TRBV7-2; d_gene: TRBD2; j_gene: TRBJ2-7; CDR3aa: CASSPRLAGKYEQYF
v_gene: TRBV7-9; d_gene: TRBD2; j_gene: TRBJ2-7; CDR3aa: CASSLRLAGEREQYF
v_gene: TRBV29-1; d_gene: TRBD1; j_gene: TRBJ1-1; CDR3aa: CSARQGPEGTEAFF
v_gene: TRBV28; d_gene: .; j_gene: TRBJ2-7; CDR3aa: CASSFDSFYEQYF
v_gene: TRBV27; d_gene: .; j_gene: TRBJ2-2; CDR3aa: CASSLYNPNTGELFF
v_gene: TRBV19; d_gene: .; j_gene: TRBJ2-5; CDR3aa: CASTSGARDETQYF
v_gene: TRBV6-1; d_gene: .; j_gene: TRBJ2-7; CDR3aa: CASSESGQGRMGQYF
v_gene: TRBV11-2; d_gene: TRBD1; j_gene: TRBJ2-5; CDR3aa: CASSSGQGVGTQYF
v_gene: TRBV10-3; d_gene: .; j_gene: TRBJ1-4; CDR3aa: CAISEPFPGGKLFF
v_gene: TRBV7-9; d_gene: .; j_gene: TRBJ2-7; CDR3aa: CASSFVSRVQDYEQYF
v_gene: TRBV4-1; d_gene: .; j_gene: TRBJ1-3; CDR3aa: CASSLPGATGNTIYF
v_gene: TRBV4-3; d_gene: .; j_gene: TRBJ2-3; CDR3aa: CASSQDLRLSDTQYF
v_gene: TRBV27; d_gene: .; j_gene: TRBJ1-1; CDR3aa: CASTGNTEAFF
v_gene: TRBV5-1; d_gene: TRBD1; j_gene: TRBJ1-3; CDR3aa: CASSLAGGSGNTIYF
v_gene: TRBV5-4; d_gene: .; j_gene: TRBJ2-7; CDR3aa: CASSLVDSYEQYF
v_gene: TRBV12-5; d_gene: .; j_gene: TRBJ1-1; CDR3aa: CASFRRSTEAFF
v_gene: TRBV5-1; d_gene: TRBD2; j_gene: TRBJ2-5; CDR3aa: CASSSLAGYETQYF